This section outlines one TCR beta chain sequence together with its context. What it binds is not known. Once extracted for a subset, genomic DNA was divided evenly among several immunoSEQ plates. Assay: immunoSEQ multiplex PCR; the TCRdb copy retains only in-frame clones and omits some. The sample lists 2.3 million or so clones; 85% to 95% were seen once. The sample belongs to a study of shared clonotypes between healthy human individuals. Study outcomes and limitations: Measured sharing among donors was expected to vary with sequencing depth.

The CDR3 has 13 amino acids. Germline CDR1 is SQVTM and CDR2 is ANQGSEA. V lost 6 bases and J lost 2, with 13 bases in between. The source of this sequence is a man younger than 35 in good health. Some clones in this sample may be carry-over from other donors' samples. The sample comprised naive CD4+ T cells from PBMCs. Subset noted: CD45RA+ positively selected. This rearrangement joins TRBV29-1 to TRBJ2-5, with D perhaps matching TRBD1 (6 bases). CDR3 DNA sequence: TGCAGCGTCACCCCCGACAGGCAAGAGACCCAGTACTTC. Translating gives CSVTPDRQETQYF.